This TCR beta chain was captured in a study of T cell repertoires in cytomegalovirus infection. Study summary: Selection of CMV epitopes for the study included recently identified HLA-C-restricted and well-studied HLA-B-restricted ones. Notes on the study in general: HLA-C-restricted CMV clonotypes gave the most frequent clonotype in two of eight donors. Pooled public TCR beta family frequency picked out CMV carriers with the relevant HLA.

This CDR3 contains 14 residues. V gave up 4 bases and J gave up 13 bases; unmatched junction bases: 11. Per germline, CDR1 LNHDA and CDR2 SQIVND (reference sequence). One entry per CDR3 protein, called by TCRdb with MiXCR from the reads. This sample has about 920,000 distinct CDR3 sequences, with around 29% found just once. A word on this clonotype: Its target is not known.

This clonotype was sampled from a human donor in good health (CMV status not recorded). Some clones in this sample may be carry-over from other donors' samples. The genes are TRBV19 and TRBJ2-1; 9 bases are shared with TRBD1. Specimen: cultured CD8+ T cells from PBMCs, collected from culture after CMV antigen stimulation. The CDR3 protein is CASSTYQGDRDQFF. Written as DNA, the CDR3 is TGTGCCAGTAGTACCTATCAAGGGGACAGGGACCAGTTCTTC.